The 22 T cell receptor beta chains below come from one sample, sequenced in a study of OX40 agonist ivuxolimab in advanced cancers. Library preparation was by the immunoSEQ multiplex PCR assay. The table comes from immuneACCESS by way of TCRdb, which keeps in-frame sequences with V and J called. Part of the clones is missing from these tables; in studies checked, under half for an unresolved V gene and the rest for unknown reasons. This sample has tens of thousands of clones in its table, and 92% of those were observed once. The ten largest clones capture 3% to 3.5% of the sample. Sequencing used CD4+ or CD8+ T cells sorted from blood, obtained in a trial of the OX40 agonist ivuxolimab. All receptors come from an adult with an advanced solid tumor such as melanoma, head and neck, liver or kidney cancer.

This clone has just one count. The chain links TRBV29-1 to TRBJ1-3, with D hard to call. CDR3 length equals 11 residues. Germline V gene sequence: CDR1 SQVTM, CDR2 ANQGSEA. Trimming stripped 4 bases from V and 1 base from J, with 2 bases between. The CDR3 DNA sequence: TGCAGCGTTGTGTCTGGAAACACCATATATTTT. It yields the protein CSVVSGNTIYF.

Here the CDR3 reads CASSPAGGPQYEQYF. The CDR3 nucleotides read TGTGCCAGTAGTCCAGCGGGAGGGCCTCAGTACGAGCAGTACTTC. V gene TRBV19 combines with J gene TRBJ2-7; 10 bases line up with TRBD2. CDR1 and CDR2 from the germline V gene are LNHDA and SQIVND (reference sequence). V was pared by 5 bases and J by 4 bases, with 8 bases of the junction left unmatched. There are 15 residues in the CDR3.

The chain employs TRBV5-6 and TRBJ1-1; tentatively, D is TRBD1 (6 bases). V was cut by 6 bases and J by 5 bases, with 17 bases left in between. Germline CDR1 is SGHDT and CDR2 is YYEEEE. This CDR3 region has 14 residues. CDR3 residues: CASISNTGYTEAFF. CDR3 coding DNA: TGTGCCAGCATCTCCAATACAGGGTATACTGAAGCTTTCTTT.

The chain couples TRBV19 to TRBJ1-1, with 7 bases lining up with TRBD1. V was clipped by 5 bases and J by 6 bases; unmatched bases: 12. The CDR3 runs 15 residues. Germline assignment: CDR1 LNHDA and CDR2 SQIVND (reference sequence). CDR3 nucleotides: TGTGCCAGTAGTTCCCGGACAGGAGGAGTCCCTGAAGCTTTCTTT. Translating gives CASSSRTGGVPEAFF.

This chain links TRBV6-6 with TRBJ1-2; D may be TRBD1 (5 bases). This CDR3 has 15 residues. Germline values: CDR1 MNHNY, CDR2 SVGAGI (reference sequence). Trimming took off 0 bases at V and 8 bases at J, with 16 bases between the two ends. CDR3 sequence reads: CASSYSRAGKGGYTF. CDR3 DNA: TGTGCCAGCAGTTACTCGAGAGCAGGGAAAGGGGGCTACACCTTC.

V gene TRBV11-2 combines with J gene TRBJ1-4, with D unresolved. The V end lost 0 bases, the J end lost 8 bases, and 13 bases lay between the germline ends. The germline V gene has CDR1 SGHAT and CDR2 FQNNGV. This CDR3 is 15 amino acids long. CDR3 loop: CASSLDFGPGEKLFF. CDR3 nucleotides: TGTGCCAGCAGCTTAGATTTTGGGCCGGGAGAAAAACTGTTTTTT. The full variable domain, its missing parts supplied by reference TRBV11-2 and TRBJ1-4, is EAGVAQSPRYKIIEKRQSVAFWCNPISGHATLYWYQQILGQGPKLLIQFQNNGVVDDSQLPKDRFSAERLKGVDSTLKIQPAKLEDSAVYLCASSLDFGPGEKLFFGSGTQLSVL.

This clone was picked up a small number of times. The chain carries TRBV5-1 and TRBJ1-1, with D possibly being TRBD1 (6 bases). Germline CDR1 SGHRS, CDR2 YFSETQ. The CDR3 runs 17 residues. V shed 0 bases and J shed 1 base, with 16 bases lying between them. In DNA, the CDR3 is TGCGCCAGCAGCTTGGTGGGGGGCGGGGCCGGGAACACTGAAGCTTTCTTT. It translates to CASSLVGGGAGNTEAFF.

The rearrangement uses TRBV4-1 and TRBJ2-7, with 12 bases fitting TRBD2. The junction had 6 bases not matched to a gene; V was cut back by 3 bases and J by 0 bases. Per germline, CDR1 MGHRA and CDR2 YSYEKL. CDR3 length equals 17 residues. CDR3 bases: TGCGCCAGCAGCCAGATTTCTAGCGGGGGGGGCTCCTACGAGCAGTACTTC. As protein: CASSQISSGGGSYEQYF.

The rearrangement uses TRBV5-7 and TRBJ1-2, with 12 bases aligning to TRBD1. TRBV5-7 is an open reading frame whose function is uncertain. J gave up 7 bases and V 0 bases, and 10 bases lay outside the gene matches. The CDR3 has 17 amino acids. The CDR3 DNA follows: TGTGCCAGCAGCTTGGACGGGACAGGGGGCTTTAGTCGTGGCTACACCTTC. This gives the protein CASSLDGTGGFSRGYTF.

The chain recombines TRBV27 with TRBJ2-5; D remains ambiguous. V lost 6 bases, J lost 0 bases, and 8 bases lay in between. The CDR3 runs 13 residues. Germline assignment: CDR1 MNHEY and CDR2 SMNVEV (reference sequence). The CDR3 DNA follows: TGTGCCAGCAGCATCCGGGACCAAGAGACCCAGTACTTC. It translates to CASSIRDQETQYF.

V usage is TRBV19 and J usage is TRBJ2-2; 7 bases align to TRBD2. Germline CDR1 reads LNHDA; CDR2 reads SQIVND (reference sequence). CDR3 length equals 16 residues. V dropped 2 bases and J dropped 0; count of bases not matched to a gene: 3. The CDR3 is CASSILAVANTGELFF. The CDR3 region has the DNA TGTGCCAGTAGTATACTAGCGGTCGCGAACACCGGGGAGCTGTTTTTT.

The chain joins TRBV14 to TRBJ2-7, with 8 bases that match TRBD1. From germline, CDR1 is SGHDN and CDR2 FVKESK. The ends lost 1 base at V and 4 bases at J; junction bases unmatched: 6. The CDR3 loop spans 15 amino acids. The CDR3 coding sequence is TGTGCCAGCAGCCAAGGGCCGGACAGGGTTTACGAGCAGTACTTC. The encoded protein is CASSQGPDRVYEQYF.

This clone occurred a few times. The CDR3 DNA sequence: TGTGCCAGCAGCTTCTGGACAGGGGAGCTGTTTTTT. As protein: CASSFWTGELFF. V is TRBV7-9 and J is TRBJ2-2, with D maybe TRBD1 (5 bases). The length of the CDR3 is 12 residues. Between the trimmed V and J ends, which lost 3 bases and 8 bases, there was a span of 7 bases. The germline V gene has CDR1 SEHNR and CDR2 FQNEAQ (reference sequence). Full variable domain (rest looked up from reference TRBV7-9 and TRBJ2-2): DTGVSQNPRHKITKRGQNVTFRCDPISEHNRLYWYRQTLGQGPEFLTYFQNEAQLEKSRLLSDRFSAERPKGSFSTLEIQRTEQGDSAMYLCASSFWTGELFFGEGSRLTVL.

V and J are TRBV14 and TRBJ2-1; D possibly matches TRBD1 or TRBD2 (6 bases each). The CDR3 is made up of 16 amino acids. CDR1 is SGHDN and CDR2 is FVKESK in the germline V gene. The germline V and J ends were trimmed by 1 base and 1 base, with 11 bases remaining between them. The CDR3 is CASSQGWGASYNEQFF. The CDR3 DNA reads TGTGCCAGCAGCCAAGGTTGGGGGGCATCCTACAATGAGCAGTTCTTC. The full variable domain, with the rest looked up from reference TRBV14 and TRBJ2-1, is EAGVTQFPSHSVIEKGQTVTLRCDPISGHDNLYWYRRVMGKEIKFLLHFVKESKQDESGMPNNRFLAERTGGTYSTLKVQPAELEDSGVYFCASSQGWGASYNEQFFGPGTRLTVL.

J is TRBJ2-5 and V is TRBV4-3; the D call may be TRBD1 or TRBD2 (5 bases each). The CDR3 is made up of 15 amino acids. From germline, CDR1 is LGHNA and CDR2 YSLEER. V was pared by 1 base and J by 1 base, with 10 bases between. The CDR3 DNA reads as TGCGCCAGCAGCCAAGCGTCCGGGACCCAAGAGACCCAGTACTTC. This translates into CASSQASGTQETQYF.

V is TRBV7-8 and J is TRBJ2-7; no reliable D call. Germline V gene data show CDR1 as SGHVS and CDR2 as FQNEAQ. This CDR3 spans 13 amino acids. V was pared by 2 bases and J by 3 bases, with 8 bases between. The DNA of the CDR3 is TGTGCCAGCAGCTTAAGACAATTCTACGAGCAGTACTTC. Translation gives CASSLRQFYEQYF.

V and J are TRBV25-1 and TRBJ1-2, with D unresolved. The CDR3 covers 11 residues. V lost 9 bases, J lost 4 bases, and 9 bases lay in between. Germline assignment: CDR1 MGHDK and CDR2 SYGVNS. CDR3 sequence: CASTNAYGYTF. In nucleotides, the CDR3 is TGTGCCAGTACAAACGCCTATGGCTACACCTTC.

This clone was seen a single time. This chain links TRBV11-2 with TRBJ2-7; 14 bases are a match to TRBD2. The length of the CDR3 is 15 residues. Per the germline V gene, CDR1 is SGHAT and CDR2 is FQNNGV. Trimming cost V 4 bases and J 4 bases; bases outside gene matches: 3. CDR3 loop: CASSSGTSGGYEQYF. CDR3 nucleotide sequence: TGTGCCAGCAGCTCGGGGACTAGCGGGGGATACGAGCAGTACTTC.

The J gene is TRBJ2-3, the V gene TRBV5-1; TRBD1 might be the D (5 bases). V was trimmed by 9 bases and J by 10 bases, leaving 12 bases between them. The CDR3 has 10 amino acids. Germline loops: CDR1 SGHRS, CDR2 YFSETQ. The CDR3 here is CATSQGAQYF. CDR3 in DNA: TGCGCCACCTCACAAGGGGCGCAGTATTTT.

This clone was counted a single time. The gene calls are TRBV9 and TRBJ2-2, with TRBD2 matching over 10 bases. From germline, CDR1 is SGDLS and CDR2 YYNGEE. After removal of 0 bases from V and 6 bases from J, the junction contained 2 bases not matched to a gene. The CDR3 is made up of 15 amino acids. This CDR3 is CASSVGAGGAGELFF. CDR3 coding DNA: TGTGCCAGCAGCGTAGGAGCGGGAGGGGCCGGGGAGCTGTTTTTT.

The CDR3 sequence is CASSLLYGEEGADTQYF. The CDR3 DNA reads as TGTGCCAGCAGCTTGCTTTACGGGGAAGAAGGCGCAGATACGCAGTATTTT. J is TRBJ2-3 and V is TRBV7-2; possibly TRBD2 for D (5 bases). The CDR3 is 17 residues long. Germline V CDR1 and CDR2: SGHTA, FQGNSA. V was shortened by 3 bases and J by 4 bases, with 20 bases between the two germline ends.

The V and J genes are TRBV7-8 and TRBJ2-5; D perhaps matches TRBD2 (6 bases). Trimming took 1 base from V and 2 from J, leaving 11 bases between them. Germline-derived CDR1 and CDR2 are SGHVS and FQNEAQ. The CDR3 spans 15 residues. The CDR3 region is CASSLVRRVQETQYF. For the CDR3, the DNA is TGTGCCAGCAGCTTAGTCAGGAGGGTGCAAGAGACCCAGTACTTC.